Following are 25 T cell receptor beta chains from one sample sequenced in a study of regulatory T cells in long-lasting Graves disease. Time point defined: newly diagnosed GD, antithyroid drugs for less than 3 months. RNA extracted from PBMCs served as the sequencing template. Investigators prepared the TCR beta libraries by applying iRepertoire HTBI primers and Arm-PCR of CDR3 regions. Using its own MiXCR run on the multiplex PCR reads, TCRdb lists one record per CDR3 protein. The table includes about 460,000 distinct CDR3 sequences, around 15% detected once. These data were likewise used in another study, on T cells in Graves' hyperthyroidism and ophthalmopathy.

This sample comprised peripheral blood mononuclear cells (PBMCs), obtained at new diagnosis, from a patient treated with antithyroid drugs. The receptors shown here come from a woman in her 50s with Graves disease.

This clonotype appeared many times. The rearrangement links TRBV6-1 to TRBJ2-7; D is perhaps TRBD1 (6 bases). Germline CDR1 is MNHNS and CDR2 is SASEGT. CDR3 length equals 14 residues. V was pared by 8 bases and J by 2 bases, with 16 bases between. The DNA for the CDR3 is TGTGCCAGCCGAGATCCCCGGACAGCCTACGAGCAGTACTTC. It codes for CASRDPRTAYEQYF.

There are many counts of this clonotype. V and J are TRBV20-1 and TRBJ1-1; weak D call: TRBD1 (6 bases). The CDR3 is 16 amino acids. CDR1 is DFQATT and CDR2 is SNEGSKA in the germline V gene (reference sequence). The ends were cut back, 0 bases at V and 1 base at J, with 15 bases in the middle. DNA for the CDR3: TGCAGTGCTAGAGAGGCAGGGACAAGATCGAACACTGAAGCTTTCTTT. This codes for CSAREAGTRSNTEAFF.

This clonotype has a count of ten or more. The rearrangement joins TRBV5-1 to TRBJ2-1; no firm D call. With 0 bases removed from V and 5 bases from J, the gap between germline ends came to 15 bases. The germline V gene has CDR1 SGHRS and CDR2 YFSETQ. The CDR3 consists of 16 residues. CDR3 protein: CASSLVPAQPNNEQFF. The DNA of the CDR3 is TGCGCCAGCAGCTTGGTTCCAGCCCAACCGAACAATGAGCAGTTCTTC.

The rearrangement uses TRBV28 and TRBJ1-6; maybe TRBD1 (6 bases). The CDR3 covers 15 residues. The germline V and J ends were trimmed by 5 bases and 6 bases, with 14 bases remaining between them. CDR1 and CDR2 (germline): MDHEN, SYDVKM. The CDR3 DNA reads as TGTGCCAGCAGTGAAGCGGGCAGGGGTAATTCACCCCTCCACTTT. Translation gives CASSEAGRGNSPLHF.

Ten or more counts support this clonotype. This sequence joins TRBV19 and TRBJ2-7, with D possibly matching TRBD2 (6 bases). V lost 11 bases and J 2 bases, leaving 22 bases between the germline ends. The CDR3 covers 15 residues. The germline V gene encodes CDR1 LNHDA and CDR2 SQIVND (reference sequence). Written as DNA, the CDR3 is TGTGCCTGTCAACGTACCCTGGGGGGAGCCTACGAGCAGTACTTC. It encodes CACQRTLGGAYEQYF.

The chain combines TRBV18 with TRBJ2-5; D uncertain. V was shortened by 2 bases and J by 1 base, with 11 bases between the two germline ends. The CDR3 consists of 15 residues. Germline V CDR1 and CDR2: KGHSH, LQKENI. The CDR3 DNA reads as TGTGCCAGCTCACCATTAGGCCGGCCCCAAGAGACCCAGTACTTC. Amino acids: CASSPLGRPQETQYF.

The rearrangement links TRBV3-1 to TRBJ2-7; 11 bases fit TRBD2. V shed 4 bases and J 7 bases; nucleotides not matched to a gene: 9. Germline V CDR1 and CDR2: LGHDT, YNNKEL (reference sequence). The CDR3 contains 15 residues. CDR3 nucleotide sequence: TGTGCCAGCAGCCCCTATAGCGGGAGGGGGACGGAGCAGTACTTC. It translates to CASSPYSGRGTEQYF.

This chain connects TRBV30 to TRBJ2-7, with TRBD1 matching 9 bases. The germline V gene encodes CDR1 GTSNPN and CDR2 SVGIG (reference sequence). V shed 3 bases and J 2 bases; nucleotides not matched to a gene: 8. There are 15 residues in the CDR3. The chain's CDR3 is CAWRGRTGVAYEQYF. The CDR3 nucleotides read TGTGCCTGGAGAGGACGGACAGGGGTTGCCTACGAGCAGTACTTC.

This clonotype was observed many times. The rearrangement joins TRBV11-2 to TRBJ2-3, with D hard to call. Germline V gene lookup returns CDR1 SGHAT and CDR2 FQNNGV. This CDR3 comprises 15 residues. V lost 0 bases and J 3 bases, leaving 10 bases between the germline ends. The CDR3 reads CASSLEGAGTDTQYF. The CDR3 DNA sequence: TGTGCCAGCAGCTTAGAGGGCGCTGGGACAGATACGCAGTATTTT.

As for this clonotype: A clone one base away is much larger, so this may be a read error. V gene TRBV29-1 combines with J gene TRBJ1-2; no clear D gene. The germline gives CDR1 SQVTM, CDR2 ANQGSEA. V lost 0 bases to trimming and J lost 4 bases, with 21 bases between them. This CDR3 has 17 residues. CDR3 region: CSVEDAGGWYDFYGYTF. The DNA for the CDR3 is TGCAGCGTTGAAGATGCCGGAGGTTGGTACGACTTCTATGGCTACACCTTC.

This clonotype was counted at least ten times. The chain has TRBV20-1 and TRBJ2-3; 11 nucleotides agree with TRBD2. Germline CDR1 is DFQATT and CDR2 is SNEGSKA (reference sequence). The V segment lost 0 bases and the J segment 7 bases; nucleotides outside the gene matches: 12. The length of the CDR3 is 17 residues. This CDR3 is CSARDFGTSGSGYTQYF. The CDR3 coding sequence is TGCAGTGCTAGAGACTTCGGGACTAGCGGATCCGGGTATACGCAGTATTTT.

This clonotype was detected only a few times. The chain employs TRBV9 and TRBJ1-6; the D gene is possibly TRBD1 (6 bases). This CDR3 has 17 amino acids. Germline CDR1 is SGDLS and CDR2 is YYNGEE. The V gene lost 3 bases and the J gene lost 10 bases, with 23 bases spanning the gap. The CDR3 loop reads CASSDRDNGYFGSPLHF. CDR3 DNA sequence: TGTGCCAGCAGCGACCGGGACAATGGGTATTTCGGATCACCCCTCCACTTT.

This clonotype was observed a few times. The chain combines TRBV10-3 with TRBJ2-3, with 9 bases identical to TRBD2. Per germline, CDR1 ENHRY and CDR2 SYGVKD. J gave up 0 bases and V 11 bases, and 9 bases lay outside the gene matches. The CDR3 runs to 15 residues. CDR3 nucleotide sequence: TGTGCCGTCCGGTCGACTAGCGGAAGCACAGATACGCAGTATTTT. It specifies CAVRSTSGSTDTQYF.

The J gene is TRBJ2-2, the V gene TRBV10-3, with D possibly being TRBD1 (5 bases). This CDR3 has 15 residues. V lost 3 bases to trimming and J lost 7 bases, with 15 bases between them. Germline V gene sequence: CDR1 ENHRY, CDR2 SYGVKD. The CDR3 reads CAISDRDSDGGELFF. Written as DNA, the CDR3 is TGTGCCATCAGTGACCGTGACAGTGACGGCGGGGAGCTGTTTTTT.

This clonotype was detected ten times or more. The V gene is TRBV7-9, the J gene TRBJ1-5; D is unclear. The germline V gene encodes CDR1 SEHNR and CDR2 FQNEAQ (reference sequence). The germline V and J ends were trimmed by 3 bases and 4 bases, with 7 bases remaining between them. This CDR3 is 13 amino acids long. The CDR3 DNA reads TGTGCCAGCAGCTTTTCAACGAATCAGCCCCAGCATTTT. Translating gives CASSFSTNQPQHF.

This clonotype was counted at least ten times. The chain carries TRBV30 and TRBJ2-5; D is unclear. Trimming pared 1 base from V and 6 bases from J, leaving 9 bases between. CDR3 length: 12 residues. The germline gives CDR1 GTSNPN, CDR2 SVGIG (reference sequence). The CDR3 protein is CAWSGELKTQYF. Written as DNA, the CDR3 is TGTGCCTGGAGTGGAGAACTCAAGACCCAGTACTTC. The full variable domain, with the rest looked up from reference TRBV30 and TRBJ2-5, is SQTIHQWPATLVQPVGSPLSLECTVEGTSNPNLYWYRQAAGRGLQLLFYSVGIGQISSEVPQNLSASRPQDRQFILSSKKLLLSDSGFYLCAWSGELKTQYFGPGTRLLVL.

The chain carries TRBV10-3 and TRBJ2-1, with TRBD2 matching over 8 bases. CDR1 is ENHRY, CDR2 SYGVKD, per germline. The CDR3 consists of 14 residues. V dropped 8 bases and J dropped 3; count of bases not matched to a gene: 6. CDR3: CAIGGGLVYNEQFF. The CDR3 DNA reads TGTGCCATCGGGGGGGGACTAGTCTACAATGAGCAGTTCTTC.

V gene TRBV6-2 or TRBV6-3 combines with J gene TRBJ2-4; D might be TRBD2 (6 bases). V was clipped by 2 bases and J by 0 bases, with 20 bases between them. The CDR3 extends over 19 amino acids. Germline V gene lookup returns CDR1 MNHEY and CDR2 SVGEGT. The CDR3 nucleotides read TGTGCCAGCAGTTACGACCGGGGGACCGAGACCCTAGCCAAAAACATTCAGTACTTC. This translates into CASSYDRGTETLAKNIQYF.

This clonotype was detected many times. The chain uses TRBV11-2 and TRBJ2-1; D gene ambiguous. The V and J ends lost 4 bases and 5 bases respectively, with 18 bases between them. Per the germline V gene, CDR1 is SGHAT and CDR2 is FQNNGV. The CDR3 loop spans 16 amino acids. DNA for the CDR3: TGTGCCAGCAGCTCCCGACCCCCGGCAGCGCACAATGAGCAGTTCTTC. The encoded protein is CASSSRPPAAHNEQFF.

The chain links TRBV18 to TRBJ2-1; weak D call: TRBD1 (5 bases). V lost 1 base, J lost 8 bases, and 15 bases lay in between. Germline lookup yields CDR1 KGHSH and CDR2 LQKENI. This CDR3 has 15 amino acids. As DNA, the CDR3 is TGTGCCAGCTCACCACTAAAGGACAAGCACGATGAGCAGTTCTTC. It translates to CASSPLKDKHDEQFF.

There are many counts of this clonotype. The chain uses TRBV20-1 and TRBJ2-7; 10 positions match TRBD2. Germline-derived CDR1 and CDR2 are DFQATT and SNEGSKA (reference sequence). The CDR3 runs 15 residues. The V and J ends lost 3 bases and 2 bases, in that order; junction bases with no gene match: 7. CDR3 sequence (DNA): TGCAGTGCTAGTTCTCTAGCGGGAGATACCTACGAGCAGTACTTC. Translating gives CSASSLAGDTYEQYF.

This clonotype occurred many times. This chain uses TRBV11-2 with TRBJ2-1, with 9 bases fitting TRBD2. The CDR3 consists of 16 residues. The J segment lost 7 bases and the V segment lost 5 bases, leaving 12 bases of the junction unmatched. Germline V CDR1 and CDR2: SGHAT, FQNNGV. The CDR3 DNA reads TGTGCCAGCAGCCGATATGGCGGGAGGGCGGGAAATGAGCAGTTCTTC. Protein sequence: CASSRYGGRAGNEQFF.

In its sample, this clonotype was seen many times. The J gene is TRBJ1-2, the V gene TRBV2; D not certain. Trimming cost V 2 bases and J 7 bases, with 14 bases left between them. Germline CDR1 reads SNHLY; CDR2 reads FYNNEI. The CDR3 is 14 residues long. CDR3 coding DNA: TGTGCCAGCAGTGAAAGTCTGGGCTTCATTGGCTACACCTTC. Protein sequence: CASSESLGFIGYTF.

This clonotype has a count of ten or more. This chain links TRBV7-3 with TRBJ2-1; the D gene is possibly TRBD2 (5 bases). The CDR3 runs to 13 residues. The germline V gene has CDR1 SGHTA and CDR2 FQGTGA. Deletions cut 8 bases from V and 4 bases from J, with 12 bases between. CDR3 coding DNA: TGTGCCAGCGGGTTAGCGCCGTACAATGAGCAGTTCTTC. This sequence encodes CASGLAPYNEQFF.

In its sample, this clonotype was seen many times. The chain links TRBV7-9 to TRBJ2-7, with 8 bases matching TRBD1. With 5 bases clipped from V and 1 base from J, the junction kept 4 bases outside the gene matches. Germline values: CDR1 SEHNR, CDR2 FQNEAQ (reference sequence). The CDR3 is 14 residues long. The DNA for the CDR3 is TGTGCCAGCAGCGTCGGGACAGGTTCCTACGAGCAGTACTTC. Translation gives CASSVGTGSYEQYF.